A selection of T cell receptor beta chains follows, all from one sample in a study of T cells in Graves' hyperthyroidism and ophthalmopathy. TCRdb processed the multiplex PCR reads anew with MiXCR; each CDR3 protein has one entry. The sample lists under 400,000 distinct CDR3 sequences; 18% were seen once. Sequenced sample: blood. These receptors originate from a woman aged 50 to 65 with Graves' hyperthyroidism. Both conserved end residues are part of each CDR3. The D gene is left open where the match is weak. The listing skips clone size in some rows; elsewhere it reads once, few, many or a size class.

J gene | clone size | D gene | V gene | CDR3 DNA | CDR3 protein
TRBJ1-6 | - | - | TRBV13 | TGTGCCAGCAGCTCAGGGTTGAGAGGTTCACCCCTCCACTTT | CASSSGLRGSPLHF
TRBJ1-1 | many | - | TRBV2 | TGTGCCACCCCTCGGGGGAACACTGAAGCTTTCTTT | CATPRGNTEAFF
TRBJ1-4 | few | - | TRBV29-1 | TGCAGCGTTAGGGGGAAGGGTAATGAAAAACTGTTTTTT | CSVRGKGNEKLFF
TRBJ1-5 | - | - | TRBV29-1 | TGCAGCGTTGGGACAGAAGGGGGTGCAAATCAGCCCCAGCATTTT | CSVGTEGGANQPQHF
TRBJ2-1 | few | TRBD2 | TRBV20-1 | TGCAGTGCTAGGGGGAAGCGGGGGACAAATGAGCAGTTCTTC | CSARGKRGTNEQFF
TRBJ1-4 | - | - | TRBV4-2 | TGTGCCAGCAGCCAAGATGGGAGGCCAGGGGAAGAAAAACTGTTTTTT | CASSQDGRPGEEKLFF
TRBJ2-4 | once | TRBD1 | TRBV6-2/TRBV6-3 | TGTGCCAGCAGTCCGACGACAGGGTGGAACATTCAGTACTTC | CASSPTTGWNIQYF
TRBJ2-1 | few | TRBD2 | TRBV20-1 | TGCAGTGCTAGAGATCCGGTAGCGGGGGGGCCCAATGAGCAGTTCTTC | CSARDPVAGGPNEQFF
TRBJ2-1 | many | - | TRBV20-1 | TGCAGTGCCCACCTAGGTGGGCATGAGCAGTTCTTC | CSAHLGGHEQFF
TRBJ2-1 | few | TRBD2 | TRBV12-3/TRBV12-4 | TGTGCCAGCAGCCCCTCTAGCGGGGGGGCTCCCTACGAGCAGTTCTTC | CASSPSSGGAPYEQFF
TRBJ2-1 | many | - | TRBV28 | TGTGCCAGCAAAAGCGGGTCAATCTCCTACAATGAGCAGTTCTTC | CASKSGSISYNEQFF
TRBJ2-6 | many | - | TRBV20-1 | TGCAGTGCTAGAGGGCAGGAACGCTCTGGGGCCAACGTCCTGACTTTC | CSARGQERSGANVLTF
TRBJ2-1 | many | - | TRBV27 | TGTGCCAGCAGTTACCGGGGGCTTTTCAATGAGCAGTTCTTC | CASSYRGLFNEQFF
TRBJ2-3 | many | - | TRBV5-1 | TGCGCCAGCAGCTTTGGCGGGGCGGGAACAGATACGCAGTATTTT | CASSFGGAGTDTQYF
TRBJ1-5 | few | - | TRBV11-2 | TGTGCCAGCAGCTTAAATGGGCCCCAGCCCCAGCATTTT | CASSLNGPQPQHF
TRBJ2-1 | few | - | TRBV28 | TGTGCCAGCAGTTTACCGAAAAGCGAGCAGTTCTTC | CASSLPKSEQFF
TRBJ1-2 | - | TRBD1 | TRBV20-1 | TGCAGTGCTAGACCCCCAGGGGGCAGATACTATGGCTACACCTTC | CSARPPGGRYYGYTF
TRBJ2-7 | many | - | TRBV5-6 | TGTGCCAGCAGCCATCAGACGGCCTACGAGCAGTACTTC | CASSHQTAYEQYF